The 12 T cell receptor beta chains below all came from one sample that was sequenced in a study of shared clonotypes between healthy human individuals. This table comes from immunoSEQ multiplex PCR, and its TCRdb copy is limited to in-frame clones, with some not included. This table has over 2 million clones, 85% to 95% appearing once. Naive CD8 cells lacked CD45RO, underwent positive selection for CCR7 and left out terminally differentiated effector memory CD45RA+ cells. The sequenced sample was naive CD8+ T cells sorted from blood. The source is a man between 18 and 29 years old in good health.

CDR3 residues: CASSLGNSYGYTF. CDR3 coding DNA: TGTGCCAGCAGCTTAGGCAATAGTTATGGCTACACCTTC. The J gene is TRBJ1-2, the V gene TRBV7-9; unclear D gene. Between the trimmed V and J ends, which lost 1 base and 5 bases, there was a span of 8 bases. From germline, CDR1 is SEHNR and CDR2 FQNEAQ (reference sequence). The CDR3 loop spans 13 amino acids.

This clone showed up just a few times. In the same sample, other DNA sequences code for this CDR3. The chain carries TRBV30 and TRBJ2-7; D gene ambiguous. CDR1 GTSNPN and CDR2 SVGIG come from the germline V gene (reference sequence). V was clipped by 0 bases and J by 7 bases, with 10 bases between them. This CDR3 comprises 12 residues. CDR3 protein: CAWSVPGAEQYF. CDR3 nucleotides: TGTGCCTGGAGTGTACCGGGCGCTGAGCAGTACTTC.

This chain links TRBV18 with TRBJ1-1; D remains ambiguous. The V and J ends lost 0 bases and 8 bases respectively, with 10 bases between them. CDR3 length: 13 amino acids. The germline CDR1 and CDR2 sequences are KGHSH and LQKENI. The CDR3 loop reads CASSPPYRPEAFF. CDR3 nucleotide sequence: TGTGCCAGCTCACCACCGTATCGACCCGAAGCTTTCTTT.

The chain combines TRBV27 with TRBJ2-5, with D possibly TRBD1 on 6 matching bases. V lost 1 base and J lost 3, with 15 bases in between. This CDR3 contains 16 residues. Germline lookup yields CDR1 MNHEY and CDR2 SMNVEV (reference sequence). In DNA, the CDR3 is TGTGCCAGCAGTTTATATGGGGGCGTTATGAAAGAGACCCAGTACTTC. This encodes CASSLYGGVMKETQYF.

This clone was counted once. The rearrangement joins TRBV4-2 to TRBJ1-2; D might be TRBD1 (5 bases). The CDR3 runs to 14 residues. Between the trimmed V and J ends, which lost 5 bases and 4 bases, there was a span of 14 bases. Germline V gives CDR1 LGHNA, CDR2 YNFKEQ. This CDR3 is CASSFPEGTYGYTF. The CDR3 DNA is TGTGCCAGCAGCTTCCCCGAGGGGACCTATGGCTACACCTTC.

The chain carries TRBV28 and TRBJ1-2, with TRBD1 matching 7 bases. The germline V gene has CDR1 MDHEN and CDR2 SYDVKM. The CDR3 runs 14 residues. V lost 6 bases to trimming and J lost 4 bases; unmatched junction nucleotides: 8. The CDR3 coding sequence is TGTGCCAGCAGCCTGGCAGGGGGGGTCTATGGCTACACCTTC. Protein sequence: CASSLAGGVYGYTF.

CDR3 sequence reads: CASSVEGGPLHF. CDR3 DNA: TGTGCCAGCAGCGTAGAAGGAGGGCCCCTCCACTTT. The J gene is TRBJ1-6, the V gene TRBV9; no reliable D call. The CDR3 consists of 12 residues. With 0 bases removed from V and 13 bases from J, the gap between germline ends came to 8 bases. CDR1 and CDR2 (germline): SGDLS, YYNGEE.

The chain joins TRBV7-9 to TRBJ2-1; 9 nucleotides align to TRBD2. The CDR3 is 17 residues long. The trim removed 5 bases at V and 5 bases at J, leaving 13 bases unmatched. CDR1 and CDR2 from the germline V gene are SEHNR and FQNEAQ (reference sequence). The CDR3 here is CASSPFAGGRDHNEQFF. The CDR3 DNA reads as TGTGCCAGCAGCCCCTTCGCGGGCGGGAGGGACCACAATGAGCAGTTCTTC.

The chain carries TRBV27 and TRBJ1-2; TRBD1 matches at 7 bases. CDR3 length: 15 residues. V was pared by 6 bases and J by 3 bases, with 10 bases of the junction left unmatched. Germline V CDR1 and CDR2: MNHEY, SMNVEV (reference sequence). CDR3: CASSTDREGDYGYTF. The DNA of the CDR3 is TGTGCCAGCAGCACCGACAGGGAGGGTGACTATGGCTACACCTTC.

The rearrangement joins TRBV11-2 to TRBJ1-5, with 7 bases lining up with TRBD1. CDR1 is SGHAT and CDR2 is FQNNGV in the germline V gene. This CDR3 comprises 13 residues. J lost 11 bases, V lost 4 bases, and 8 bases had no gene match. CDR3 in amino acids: CASSSQGETAQHF. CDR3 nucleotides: TGTGCCAGCAGCTCCCAGGGGGAGACGGCCCAGCATTTT.

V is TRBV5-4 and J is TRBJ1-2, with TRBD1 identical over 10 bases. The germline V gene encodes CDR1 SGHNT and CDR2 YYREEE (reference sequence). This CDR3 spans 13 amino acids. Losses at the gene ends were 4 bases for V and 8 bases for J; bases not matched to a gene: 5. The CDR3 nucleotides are TGTGCCAGCAGCCAGGACAGGGGGGAAGGCTACACCTTC. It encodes CASSQDRGEGYTF.

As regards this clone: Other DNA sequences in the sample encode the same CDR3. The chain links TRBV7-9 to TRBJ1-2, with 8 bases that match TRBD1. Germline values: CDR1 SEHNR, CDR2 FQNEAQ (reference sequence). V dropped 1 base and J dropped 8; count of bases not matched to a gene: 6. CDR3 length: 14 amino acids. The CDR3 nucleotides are TGTGCCAGCAGCTTAGGTCAGGGGGCGAGAGGCTACACCTTC. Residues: CASSLGQGARGYTF. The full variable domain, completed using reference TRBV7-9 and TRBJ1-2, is DTGVSQNPRHKITKRGQNVTFRCDPISEHNRLYWYRQTLGQGPEFLTYFQNEAQLEKSRLLSDRFSAERPKGSFSTLEIQRTEQGDSAMYLCASSLGQGARGYTFGSGTRLTVV.